This paragraph covers one T cell receptor beta chain sequence. The V and J ends lost 6 bases and 5 bases, in that order; junction bases with no gene match: 8. The CDR3 extends over 15 amino acids. Germline V gene lookup returns CDR1 MDHEN and CDR2 SYDVKM. The entry originates in a study of blood T cell repertoires in COVID-19. Across the study: Donors in the United States, Italy and Spain gave samples during acute or convalescent COVID-19. From T cells, B-cell-depleted T cells, or PBMCs came the material, which was cDNA or gDNA.

Sequencing was performed with immunoSEQ multiplex PCR; in TCRdb, only in-frame clones are kept and a portion is missing. The top ten hold 3.6% of the sample, which has 220,000 or so clones, roughly 84% seen once. The rearrangement uses TRBV28 and TRBJ2-7, with 12 bases aligning to TRBD1. Sequenced input: peripheral blood. The receptor's source is a woman of 80 years or more with acute or convalescent COVID-19. CDR3 coding DNA: TGTGCCAGCAGCAGACCGGGACAGGGGGCACACGAGCAGTACTTC. Protein: CASSRPGQGAHEQYF.